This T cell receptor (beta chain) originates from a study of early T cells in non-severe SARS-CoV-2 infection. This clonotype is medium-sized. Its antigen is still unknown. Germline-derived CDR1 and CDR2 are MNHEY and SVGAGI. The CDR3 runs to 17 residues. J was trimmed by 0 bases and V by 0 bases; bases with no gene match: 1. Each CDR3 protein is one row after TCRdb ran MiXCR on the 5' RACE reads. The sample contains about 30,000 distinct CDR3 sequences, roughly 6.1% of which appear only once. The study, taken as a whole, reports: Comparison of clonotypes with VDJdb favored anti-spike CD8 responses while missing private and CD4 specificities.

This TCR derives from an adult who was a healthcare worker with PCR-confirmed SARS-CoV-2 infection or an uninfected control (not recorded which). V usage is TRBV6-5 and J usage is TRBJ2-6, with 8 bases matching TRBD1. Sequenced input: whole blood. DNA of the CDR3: TGTGCCAGCAGTTACTCGACAGGGGACTCTGGGGCCAACGTCCTGACTTTC. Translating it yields CASSYSTGDSGANVLTF.